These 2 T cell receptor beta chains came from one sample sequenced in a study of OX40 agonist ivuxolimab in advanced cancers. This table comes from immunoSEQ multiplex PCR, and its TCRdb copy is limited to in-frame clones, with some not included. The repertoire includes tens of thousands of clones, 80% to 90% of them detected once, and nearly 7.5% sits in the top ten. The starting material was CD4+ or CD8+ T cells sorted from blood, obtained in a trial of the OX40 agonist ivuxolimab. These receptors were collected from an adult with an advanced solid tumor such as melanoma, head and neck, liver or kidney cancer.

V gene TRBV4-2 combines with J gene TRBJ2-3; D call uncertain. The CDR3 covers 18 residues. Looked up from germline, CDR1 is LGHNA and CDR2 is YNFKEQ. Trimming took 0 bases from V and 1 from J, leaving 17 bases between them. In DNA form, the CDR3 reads TGTGCCAGCAGCCAAGAATGGTCCCCTTCGGGTGGCACAGATACGCAGTATTTT. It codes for CASSQEWSPSGGTDTQYF.

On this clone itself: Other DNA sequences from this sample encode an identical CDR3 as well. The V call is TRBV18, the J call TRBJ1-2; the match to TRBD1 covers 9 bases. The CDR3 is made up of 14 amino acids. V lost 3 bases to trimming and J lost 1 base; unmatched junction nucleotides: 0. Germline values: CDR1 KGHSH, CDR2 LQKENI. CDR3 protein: CASSPGQGNYGYTF. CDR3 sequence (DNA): TGTGCCAGCTCACCGGGACAGGGTAACTATGGCTACACCTTC.